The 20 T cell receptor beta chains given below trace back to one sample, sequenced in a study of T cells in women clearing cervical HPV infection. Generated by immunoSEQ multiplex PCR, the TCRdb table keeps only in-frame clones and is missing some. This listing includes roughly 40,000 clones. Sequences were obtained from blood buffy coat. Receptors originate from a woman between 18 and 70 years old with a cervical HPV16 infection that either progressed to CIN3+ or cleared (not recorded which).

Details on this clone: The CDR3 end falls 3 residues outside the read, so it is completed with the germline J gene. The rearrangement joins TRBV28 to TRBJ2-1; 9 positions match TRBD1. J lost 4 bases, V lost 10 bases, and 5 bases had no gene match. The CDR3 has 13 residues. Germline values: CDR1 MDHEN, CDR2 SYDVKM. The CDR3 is CAIPGQGYNEQFF. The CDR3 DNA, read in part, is TGTGCCATCCCGGGACAGGGATACAATGAG.

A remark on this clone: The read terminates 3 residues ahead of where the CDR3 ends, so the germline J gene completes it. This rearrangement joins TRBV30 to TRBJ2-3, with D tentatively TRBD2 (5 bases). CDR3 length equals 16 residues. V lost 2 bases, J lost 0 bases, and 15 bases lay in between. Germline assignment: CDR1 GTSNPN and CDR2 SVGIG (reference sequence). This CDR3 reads CAWSSVTTDSTDTQYF. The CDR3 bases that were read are TGTGCCTGGAGTTCCGTGACTACCGATAGCACAGATACG.

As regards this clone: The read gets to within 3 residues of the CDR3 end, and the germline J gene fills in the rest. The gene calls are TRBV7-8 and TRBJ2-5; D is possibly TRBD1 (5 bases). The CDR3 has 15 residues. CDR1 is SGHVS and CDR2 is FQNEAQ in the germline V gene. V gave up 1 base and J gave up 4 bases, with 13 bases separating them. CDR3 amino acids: CASSLGAGLVETQYF. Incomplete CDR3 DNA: TGTGCCAGCAGCTTAGGGGCAGGGCTTGTAGAGACC.

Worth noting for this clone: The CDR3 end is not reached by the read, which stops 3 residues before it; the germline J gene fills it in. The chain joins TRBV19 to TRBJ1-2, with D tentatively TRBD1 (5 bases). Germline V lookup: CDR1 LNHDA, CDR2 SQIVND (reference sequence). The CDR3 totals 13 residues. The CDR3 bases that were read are TGTGCCAGTAGTCCCCAAAGGGACTACGAC. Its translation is CASSPQRDYD. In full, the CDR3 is CASSPQRDYDYTF.

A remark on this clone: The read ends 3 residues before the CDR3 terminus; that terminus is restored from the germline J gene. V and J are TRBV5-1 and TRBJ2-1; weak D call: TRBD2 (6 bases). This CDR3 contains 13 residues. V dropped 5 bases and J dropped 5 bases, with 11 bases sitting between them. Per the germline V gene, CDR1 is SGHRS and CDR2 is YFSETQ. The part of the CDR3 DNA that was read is TGCGCCAGCAGTCGGGGACTCGACAATGAG. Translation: CASSRGLDNE. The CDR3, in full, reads CASSRGLDNEQFF.

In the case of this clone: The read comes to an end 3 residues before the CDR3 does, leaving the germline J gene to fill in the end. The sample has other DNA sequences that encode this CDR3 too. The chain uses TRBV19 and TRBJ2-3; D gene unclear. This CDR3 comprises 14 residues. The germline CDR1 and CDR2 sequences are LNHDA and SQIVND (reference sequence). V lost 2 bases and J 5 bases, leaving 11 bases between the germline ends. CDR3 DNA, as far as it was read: TGTGCCAGTAGTATACAGTCTAGTCAAGATACG. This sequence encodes CASSIQSSQDT. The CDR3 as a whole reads CASSIQSSQDTQYF.

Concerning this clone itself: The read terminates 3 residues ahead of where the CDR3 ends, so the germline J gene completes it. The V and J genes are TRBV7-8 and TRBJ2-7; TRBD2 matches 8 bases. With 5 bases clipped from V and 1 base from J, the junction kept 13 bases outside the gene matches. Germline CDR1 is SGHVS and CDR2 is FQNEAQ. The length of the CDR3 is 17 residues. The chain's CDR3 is CASSDPGLVLGSYEQYF. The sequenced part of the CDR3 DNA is TGTGCCAGCAGCGACCCGGGACTAGTGCTTGGATCCTACGAG.

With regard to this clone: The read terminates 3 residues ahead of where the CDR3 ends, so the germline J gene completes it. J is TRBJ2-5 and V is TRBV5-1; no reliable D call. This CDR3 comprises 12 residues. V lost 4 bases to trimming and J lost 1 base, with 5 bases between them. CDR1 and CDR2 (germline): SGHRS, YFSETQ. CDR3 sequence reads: CASSRSQETQYF. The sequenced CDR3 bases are TGCGCCAGCAGCCGGTCCCAAGAGACC.

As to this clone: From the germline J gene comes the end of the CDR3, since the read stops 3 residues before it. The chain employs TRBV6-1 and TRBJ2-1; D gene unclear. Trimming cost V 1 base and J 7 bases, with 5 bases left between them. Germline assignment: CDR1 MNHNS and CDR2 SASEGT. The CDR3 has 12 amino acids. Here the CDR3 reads CASSEGSNEQFF. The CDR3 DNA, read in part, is TGTGCCAGCAGTGAAGGTAGTAATGAG.

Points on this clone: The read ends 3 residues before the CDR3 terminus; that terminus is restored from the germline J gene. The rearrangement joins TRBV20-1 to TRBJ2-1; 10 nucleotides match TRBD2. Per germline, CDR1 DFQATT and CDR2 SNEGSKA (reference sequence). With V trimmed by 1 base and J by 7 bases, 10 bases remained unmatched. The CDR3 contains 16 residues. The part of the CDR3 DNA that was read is TGCAGTGCTAGAGGGGAGGGGAGCGGGAGGGCGAATGAG. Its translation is CSARGEGSGRANE. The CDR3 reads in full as CSARGEGSGRANEQFF.

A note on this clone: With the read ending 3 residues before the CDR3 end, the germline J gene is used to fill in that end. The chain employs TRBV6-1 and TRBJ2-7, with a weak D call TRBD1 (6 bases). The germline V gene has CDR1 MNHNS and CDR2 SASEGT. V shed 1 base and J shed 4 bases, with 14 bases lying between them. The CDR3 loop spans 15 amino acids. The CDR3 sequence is CASSEDSRGTYEQYF. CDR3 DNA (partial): TGTGCCAGCAGTGAAGATTCTAGGGGGACATACGAG.

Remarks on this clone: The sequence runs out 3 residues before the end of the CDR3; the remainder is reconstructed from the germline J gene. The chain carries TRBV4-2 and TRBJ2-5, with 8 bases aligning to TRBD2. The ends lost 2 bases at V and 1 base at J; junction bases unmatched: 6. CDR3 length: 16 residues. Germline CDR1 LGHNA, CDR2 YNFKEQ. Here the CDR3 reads CASSQTSGGTQETQYF. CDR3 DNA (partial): TGTGCCAGCAGCCAAACTAGCGGAGGGACCCAAGAGACC.

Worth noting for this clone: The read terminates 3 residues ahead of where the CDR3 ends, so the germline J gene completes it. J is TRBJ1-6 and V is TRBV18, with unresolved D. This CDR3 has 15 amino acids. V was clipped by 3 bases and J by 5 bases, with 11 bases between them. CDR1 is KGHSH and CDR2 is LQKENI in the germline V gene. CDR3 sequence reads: CASSPAGVHNSPLHF. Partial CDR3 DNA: TGTGCCAGCTCACCGGCCGGGGTCCATAATTCACCC. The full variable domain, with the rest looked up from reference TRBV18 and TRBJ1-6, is NAGVMQNPRHLVRRRGQEARLRCSPMKGHSHVYWYRQLPEEGLKFMVYLQKENIIDESGMPKERFSAEFPKEGPSILRIQQVVRGDSAAYFCASSPAGVHNSPLHFGNGTRLTVT.

The DNA read from the CDR3 is TGTGCCAGCAGTCCTTACACTGAA. It encodes CASSPYTE. The entire CDR3 sequence reads CASSPYTEAFF. This chain connects TRBV7-9 to TRBJ1-1, with D hard to call. The read stops 3 residues short of the end of the CDR3; the missing end is completed from the germline J gene. The germline V gene encodes CDR1 SEHNR and CDR2 FQNEAQ (reference sequence). CDR3 length: 11 residues. V was pared by 6 bases and J by 3 bases, with 5 bases between. Variable domain in full (rest from reference TRBV7-9 and TRBJ1-1): DTGVSQNPRHKITKRGQNVTFRCDPISEHNRLYWYRQTLGQGPEFLTYFQNEAQLEKSRLLSDRFSAERPKGSFSTLEIQRTEQGDSAMYLCASSPYTEAFFGQGTRLTVV.

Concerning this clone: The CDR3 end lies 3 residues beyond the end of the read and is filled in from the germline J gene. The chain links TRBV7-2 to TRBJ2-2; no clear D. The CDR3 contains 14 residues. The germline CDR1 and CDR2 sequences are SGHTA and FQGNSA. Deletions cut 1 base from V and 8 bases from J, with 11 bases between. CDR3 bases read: TGTGCCAGCAGCTTAGGGGCACTTACTGGGGAG. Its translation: CASSLGALTGE. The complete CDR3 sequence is CASSLGALTGELFF.

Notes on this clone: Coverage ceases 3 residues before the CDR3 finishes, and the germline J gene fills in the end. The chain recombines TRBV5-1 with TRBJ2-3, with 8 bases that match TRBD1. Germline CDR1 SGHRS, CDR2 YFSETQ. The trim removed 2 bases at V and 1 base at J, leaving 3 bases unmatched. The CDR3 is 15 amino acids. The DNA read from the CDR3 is TGCGCCAGCAGCTTAGGGACAGGCGGCACAGATACG. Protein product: CASSLGTGGTDT. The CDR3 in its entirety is CASSLGTGGTDTQYF.

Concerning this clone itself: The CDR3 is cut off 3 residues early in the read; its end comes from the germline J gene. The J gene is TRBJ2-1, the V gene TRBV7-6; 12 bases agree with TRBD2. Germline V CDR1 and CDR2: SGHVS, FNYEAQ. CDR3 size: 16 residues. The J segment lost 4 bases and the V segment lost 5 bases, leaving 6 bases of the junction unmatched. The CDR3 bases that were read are TGTGCCAGCAGCATACAGACTAGCGGGAGTTACAATGAG. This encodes CASSIQTSGSYNE. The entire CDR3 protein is CASSIQTSGSYNEQFF.

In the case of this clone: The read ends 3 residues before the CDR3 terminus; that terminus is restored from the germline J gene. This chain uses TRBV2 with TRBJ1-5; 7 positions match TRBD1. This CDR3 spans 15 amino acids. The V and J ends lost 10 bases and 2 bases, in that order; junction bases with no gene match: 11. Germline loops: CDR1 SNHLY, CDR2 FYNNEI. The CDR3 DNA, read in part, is TGTGCCACTCGACAGGGCCCGGTGGGCAATCAGCCC. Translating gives CATRQGPVGNQP. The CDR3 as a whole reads CATRQGPVGNQPQHF.

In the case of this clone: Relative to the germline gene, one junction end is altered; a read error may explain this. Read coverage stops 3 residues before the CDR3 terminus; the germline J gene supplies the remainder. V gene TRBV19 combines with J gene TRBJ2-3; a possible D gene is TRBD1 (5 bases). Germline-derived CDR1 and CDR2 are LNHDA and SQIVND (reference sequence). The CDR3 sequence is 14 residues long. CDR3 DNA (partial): TGTGCCAGTAGTATTCAGGGCGGCACATATACG. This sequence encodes CASSIQGGTYT. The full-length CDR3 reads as CASSIQGGTYTQYF.

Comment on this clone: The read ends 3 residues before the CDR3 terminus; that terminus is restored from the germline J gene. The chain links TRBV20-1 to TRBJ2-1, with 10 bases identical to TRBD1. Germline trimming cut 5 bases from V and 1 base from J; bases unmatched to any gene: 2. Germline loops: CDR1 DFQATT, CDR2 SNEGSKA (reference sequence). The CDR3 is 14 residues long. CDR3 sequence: CSARDRGSYNEQFF. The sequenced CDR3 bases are TGCAGTGCTCGGGACAGGGGTTCCTACAATGAG.